This entry concerns a single TCR beta chain. V lost 0 bases, J lost 1 base, and 9 bases lay in between. The germline V gene encodes CDR1 LGHDT and CDR2 YNNKEL (reference sequence). The CDR3 is 15 residues long. The protocol was immunoSEQ multiplex PCR, while the TCRdb copy is restricted to in-frame clones and leaves out a portion. Here the sample spans 300,000 to 400,000 clones, 85% to 95% being singletons. These data originate in a study of brain T cells in children with intractable seizures. The time point: blood from clinic visit 5 months post-surgery; TSC patient then seizure free. Sequencing was limited to surgery cases with top T cell transcript signatures in brain tissue. Before surgery, patients took at least one anti-epileptic drug.

This receptor was taken from a boy under three years old with tuberous sclerosis and intractable seizures. Sequenced material: peripheral blood, taken around 5 months after surgery. The chain links TRBV3-1 (or the pseudogene TRBV3-2) to TRBJ1-1; D unresolved. The CDR3 spells CASSQDWPTNTEAFF. The CDR3 coding sequence is TGTGCCAGCAGCCAAGATTGGCCGACGAACACTGAAGCTTTCTTT.